The 15 T cell receptor beta chains presented below share a single source sample, sequenced in a study of CD8 T cells in Susac syndrome. Random hexamers primed reverse transcription of 0.5 to 1 ug RNA. TCRdb used MiXCR to reprocess the immunoSEQ multiplex PCR reads, holding one entry per CDR3 protein. The table shows 150,000 or so distinct CDR3 sequences, with approximately 95% occurring only once. Input material: CD4+ T cells from PBMCs. The receptor set was obtained from a human donor with Susac syndrome.

The chain employs TRBV20-1 and TRBJ2-3; D uncertain. CDR3 length: 14 residues. Germline lookup yields CDR1 DFQATT and CDR2 SNEGSKA (reference sequence). Deletions cut 5 bases from V and 1 base from J, with 13 bases between. CDR3 DNA: TGCAGTGCTCGGTCTGTGGTCGGCACAGATACGCAGTATTTT. Amino acids: CSARSVVGTDTQYF.

This chain joins TRBV20-1 and TRBJ1-2; TRBD1 might be the D (6 bases). Per the germline V gene, CDR1 is DFQATT and CDR2 is SNEGSKA (reference sequence). The CDR3 contains 14 residues. V shed 6 bases and J shed 1 base, with 15 bases lying between them. The CDR3 nucleotides read TGCAGTGCGCCAGGACAGTTCAATAACTATGGCTACACCTTC. It encodes CSAPGQFNNYGYTF.

The chain recombines TRBV11-2 with TRBJ2-7; 7 bases agree with TRBD1. The CDR3 is 15 amino acids. V was pared by 0 bases and J by 4 bases, with 6 bases of the junction left unmatched. Germline CDR1 and CDR2: SGHAT and FQNNGV. CDR3 nucleotides: TGTGCCAGCAGCTTAGATCCGGGACAGACGTACGAGCAGTACTTC. It specifies CASSLDPGQTYEQYF. The full variable domain, rest sourced from reference TRBV11-2 and TRBJ2-7, is EAGVAQSPRYKIIEKRQSVAFWCNPISGHATLYWYQQILGQGPKLLIQFQNNGVVDDSQLPKDRFSAERLKGVDSTLKIQPAKLEDSAVYLCASSLDPGQTYEQYFGPGTRLTVT.

The chain links TRBV3-1 to TRBJ2-5, with 8 nucleotides matching TRBD2. The CDR3 contains 15 residues. The trim removed 5 bases at V and 2 bases at J, leaving 7 bases unmatched. Per germline, CDR1 LGHDT and CDR2 YNNKEL (reference sequence). The CDR3 region has the DNA TGTGCCAGCAGCACAAATACGGGGGGGCAAGAGACCCAGTACTTC. It encodes CASSTNTGGQETQYF.

The chain carries TRBV30 and TRBJ2-7; tentatively, D is TRBD2 (6 bases). CDR1 and CDR2 (germline): GTSNPN, SVGIG (reference sequence). The CDR3 length is 13 residues. Trimming cost V 4 bases and J 0 bases, with 10 bases left between them. In DNA form, the CDR3 reads TGTGCCTGGACCCCCGGGAGCTCCTACGAGCAGTACTTC. Encoded protein: CAWTPGSSYEQYF.

This clonotype was seen only once. The rearrangement uses TRBV20-1 and TRBJ1-2; D is ambiguous. This CDR3 is 13 amino acids long. V lost 3 bases to trimming and J lost 7 bases, with 15 bases between them. Germline values: CDR1 DFQATT, CDR2 SNEGSKA (reference sequence). DNA for the CDR3: TGCAGTGCTAGTCAGTCCACCGAGTTTGGCTACACCTTC. It specifies CSASQSTEFGYTF.

The chain carries TRBV5-1 and TRBJ2-2, with D tentatively TRBD2 (6 bases). CDR3 length: 15 amino acids. Trimming left V 7 bases short and J 5 bases short, with 18 bases between. CDR1 and CDR2 (germline): SGHRS, YFSETQ. CDR3 sequence reads: CASAGASGGTGELFF. CDR3 DNA: TGCGCCAGCGCCGGTGCCTCTGGAGGGACCGGGGAGCTGTTTTTT. The full variable domain, its missing parts supplied by reference TRBV5-1 and TRBJ2-2, is KAGVTQTPRYLIKTRGQQVTLSCSPISGHRSVSWYQQTPGQGLQFLFEYFSETQRNKGNFPGRFSGRQFSNSRSEMNVSTLELGDSALYLCASAGASGGTGELFFGEGSRLTVL.

This chain links TRBV7-9 with TRBJ1-2, with TRBD1 identical over 7 bases. Per germline, CDR1 SEHNR and CDR2 FQNEAQ (reference sequence). The CDR3 spans 16 residues. The junction had 12 bases not matched to a gene; V was cut back by 4 bases and J by 4 bases. CDR3 DNA sequence: TGTGCCAGCAGCTCTTGGAGGGGGCGGAGAAGCTATGGCTACACCTTC. Amino acids: CASSSWRGRRSYGYTF.

The gene calls are TRBV19 and TRBJ2-3; tentatively, D is TRBD2 (5 bases). The germline CDR1 and CDR2 sequences are LNHDA and SQIVND (reference sequence). With 3 bases removed from V and 2 bases from J, the gap between germline ends came to 9 bases. CDR3 size: 14 residues. The CDR3 DNA is TGTGCCAGTAGTATTGGCGGGTACACAGATACGCAGTATTTT. It specifies CASSIGGYTDTQYF.

The rearrangement uses TRBV20-1 and TRBJ1-1; D uncertain. Germline CDR1 is DFQATT and CDR2 is SNEGSKA (reference sequence). CDR3 length: 13 residues. The V end lost 3 bases, the J end lost 4 bases, and 12 bases lay between the germline ends. The CDR3 region has the DNA TGCAGTGCTAGTCGGGGTCCGTCCACTGAAGCTTTCTTT. Translating it yields CSASRGPSTEAFF.

V and J are TRBV3-1 and TRBJ2-7, with D uncertain. In germline, CDR1 is LGHDT, CDR2 YNNKEL (reference sequence). The CDR3 totals 14 residues. V gave up 2 bases and J gave up 0 bases, with 8 bases separating them. The CDR3 sequence: CASSQPPASYEQYF. The CDR3 coding sequence is TGTGCCAGCAGCCAACCCCCGGCCTCCTACGAGCAGTACTTC.

This clonotype appeared once. This chain links TRBV20-1 with TRBJ2-1, with 10 nucleotides matching TRBD2. There are 15 residues in the CDR3. Germline V CDR1 and CDR2: DFQATT, SNEGSKA (reference sequence). Trimming at V came to 4 bases and at J to 7 bases, leaving 10 bases not matched to a gene. As DNA, the CDR3 is TGCAGTGCTACGAAAAGCGGGAGGGTCTCGAATGAGCAGTTCTTC. As protein: CSATKSGRVSNEQFF.

The CDR3 loop is CASIPGPGRSNEQFF. The CDR3 DNA sequence: TGTGCCAGCATCCCGGGCCCAGGGAGAAGCAATGAGCAGTTCTTC. The rearrangement links TRBV6-2 or TRBV6-3 to TRBJ2-1; D possibly matches TRBD1 or TRBD2 (5 bases each). Trimming pared 7 bases from V and 6 bases from J, leaving 19 bases between. The length of the CDR3 is 15 residues. Germline CDR1 MNHEY, CDR2 SVGEGT.

V usage is TRBV4-1 and J usage is TRBJ1-2; no clear D. CDR1 MGHRA and CDR2 YSYEKL come from the germline V gene. The CDR3 is 13 amino acids. The V and J ends lost 1 base and 8 bases respectively, with 11 bases between them. The CDR3 sequence: CASSQVWLMGYTF. CDR3 sequence (DNA): TGCGCCAGCAGCCAAGTTTGGCTCATGGGCTACACCTTC.

The chain couples TRBV3-1 to TRBJ1-4; D call uncertain. V gave up 1 base and J gave up 3 bases, with 12 bases separating them. In germline, CDR1 is LGHDT, CDR2 YNNKEL (reference sequence). This CDR3 comprises 16 residues. The CDR3: CASSQGMPRSNEKLFF. CDR3 bases: TGTGCCAGCAGCCAAGGGATGCCACGTTCTAATGAAAAACTGTTTTTT.